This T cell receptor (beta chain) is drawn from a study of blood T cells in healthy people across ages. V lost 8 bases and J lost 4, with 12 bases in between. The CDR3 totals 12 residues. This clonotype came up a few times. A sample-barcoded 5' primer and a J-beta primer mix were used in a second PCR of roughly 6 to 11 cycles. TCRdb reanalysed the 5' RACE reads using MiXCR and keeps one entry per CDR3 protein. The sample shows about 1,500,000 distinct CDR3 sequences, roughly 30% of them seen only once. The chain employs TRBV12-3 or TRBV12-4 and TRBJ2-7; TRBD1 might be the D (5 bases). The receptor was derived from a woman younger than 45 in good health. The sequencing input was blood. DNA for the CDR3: TGTGCCAGCGCCCTCAAGGGGTACGAGCAGTACTTC. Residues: CASALKGYEQYF.